Listed below are T cell receptor beta chains from one sample, sequenced in a study of regulatory T cells in long-lasting Graves disease. TCRdb called the multiplex PCR reads again in MiXCR, with one record for every CDR3 protein. The sample has approximately 360,000 distinct CDR3 sequences, roughly 23% seen once. The sample consisted of peripheral blood mononuclear cells (PBMCs), taken when the disease was refractory, from a patient treated with antithyroid drugs. The receptors originated from a woman between 40 and 55 years old with Graves disease. CDR3s include the opening cysteine and the closing phenylalanine or tryptophan.

v_gene | CDR3aa
TRBV29-1 | CSVEARDRSSYEQYF
TRBV20-1 | CSAADVYNSPLHF
TRBV28 | CASSPPSYRGQKKNTEAFF
TRBV7-8 | CASSPRSRQGPFLAKNIQYF
TRBV3-1 | CASTPGVLAGGPQETQYF
TRBV5-5 | CASSPDTLRSGELFF
TRBV11-2 | CASSLDFSSGYYQETQYF
TRBV6-1 | CASSGGFGTDQETQYF
TRBV11-2 | CASSFKGNTEADGYTF
TRBV25-1 | CASSEFEAGELFF
TRBV29-1 | CSVGTRFYEAFF
TRBV20-1 | CSASLGGGAKGYTF
TRBV24-1 | CATRGVTGELFF
TRBV7-3 | CASSSDSSSYNEQFF
TRBV24-1 | CATSESGAGANVLTF
TRBV19 | CASSIVGVDEAFF
TRBV28 | CASSLSIRTVTPNEKLFF
TRBV28 | CASSLPPFMLHF
TRBV12-3/TRBV12-4 | CASSLRLAGSNTGELFF
TRBV10-3 | CAISAQGRNPNYGYTF
TRBV5-1 | CASSPETETQYF
TRBV10-3 | CAISQQITGELFF
TRBV18 | CASSPVKNTEAFF
TRBV24-1 | CATKGRLNTGELFF
TRBV5-1 | CASSSAGHSSYEQYF
TRBV28 | CASSLIIGGSNEQYF
TRBV5-1 | CASNQWTGLPNTEAFF
TRBV5-1 | CASSFRAEYTGELFF
TRBV4-1 | CASSQELYRTSGDTGELFF
TRBV7-2 | CARISPASGVYEQYF
TRBV5-4 | CASSRNSNYGYTF
TRBV11-2 | CASSLGLASYEQYF
TRBV7-8 | CASSFLGPDTGELFF
TRBV2 | CASRQGTNEKLFF
TRBV20-1 | CSARGSTDEQYF
TRBV28 | CASRQLNSPLHF
TRBV20-1 | CSATHGLAGFPSVYEQYF
TRBV28 | CASSSPSAGANVLTF
TRBV20-1 | CSAQELNTGTSIFYEQYF
TRBV19 | CARRDRGIWEQYF
TRBV12-5 | CAGYEYDLAGGSGELFF
TRBV5-1 | CASSLSGDKANEKLFF
TRBV6-1 | CASSEGVWNTEAFF
TRBV29-1 | CSVGGPGKNTEAFF
TRBV19 | CASSIQGSENIQYF
TRBV29-1 | CSVSENTEAFF
TRBV2 | CASSWDTYYEQYF
TRBV5-1 | CASSLGPGGPEEQYF
TRBV27 | CASRQDHTEAFF
TRBV10-1 | CASSESGNNEQFF
TRBV27 | CASSRGGLNEQFF
TRBV29-1 | CSVEYGGSLTNEKLFF
TRBV3-1 | CASSQGQGAGEQYF
TRBV28 | CASSFPLPRNRDDTGELFF
TRBV20-1 | CSARDLPRVYEQYF